This TCR beta chain was identified in a study of molecular identifiers for immune sequencing clone quantification. TCRdb reprocessed the PCR reads via MiXCR and lists one record per CDR3 protein. In the table there are around 480,000 distinct CDR3 sequences, 20% to 25% of which are singletons. Remarks on this clonotype: A read error may explain this, as a much larger clone is one base away.

The naive CD8 libraries originated from between roughly 17,000 and 1,000,000 sorted cells and drew on 10%, 30% or 50% RNA. Germline-derived CDR1 and CDR2 are DFQATT and SNEGSKA (reference sequence). CDR3 length: 13 residues. V was shortened by 2 bases and J by 4 bases, with 12 bases between the two germline ends. This clonotype originated in a human donor in good health. Some libraries in this study had Jurkat cell RNA spiked in. Sequencing used naive CD8+ T cells from blood, with Jurkat cell RNA spiked in. The subset is: FACS-sorted CD8+CD4-CCR7+CD45RA+ naive T cells. This chain links TRBV20-1 with TRBJ2-7; TRBD2 is a possible D gene (6 bases). The CDR3 nucleotides read TGCAGTGCTAGACCGAGGACTATTTACGAGCAGTACTTC. Residues: CSARPRTIYEQYF.